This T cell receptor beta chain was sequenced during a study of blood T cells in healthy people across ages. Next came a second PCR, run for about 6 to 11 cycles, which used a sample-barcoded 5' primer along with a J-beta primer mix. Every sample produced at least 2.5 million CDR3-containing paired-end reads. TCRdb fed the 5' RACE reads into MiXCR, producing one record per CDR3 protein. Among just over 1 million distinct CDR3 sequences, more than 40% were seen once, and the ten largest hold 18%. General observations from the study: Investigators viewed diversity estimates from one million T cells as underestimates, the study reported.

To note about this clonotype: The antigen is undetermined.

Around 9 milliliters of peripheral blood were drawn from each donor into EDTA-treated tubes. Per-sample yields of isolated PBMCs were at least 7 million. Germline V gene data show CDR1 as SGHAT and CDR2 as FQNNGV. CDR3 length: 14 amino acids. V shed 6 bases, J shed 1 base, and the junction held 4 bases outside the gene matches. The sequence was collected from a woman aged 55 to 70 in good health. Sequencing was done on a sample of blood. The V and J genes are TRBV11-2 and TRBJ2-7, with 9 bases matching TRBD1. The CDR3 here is CASRDRGLSYEQYF. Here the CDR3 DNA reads TGTGCCAGCAGGGACAGGGGACTATCCTACGAGCAGTACTTC. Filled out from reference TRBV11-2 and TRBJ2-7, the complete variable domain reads EAGVAQSPRYKIIEKRQSVAFWCNPISGHATLYWYQQILGQGPKLLIQFQNNGVVDDSQLPKDRFSAERLKGVDSTLKIQPAKLEDSAVYLCASRDRGLSYEQYFGPGTRLTVT.